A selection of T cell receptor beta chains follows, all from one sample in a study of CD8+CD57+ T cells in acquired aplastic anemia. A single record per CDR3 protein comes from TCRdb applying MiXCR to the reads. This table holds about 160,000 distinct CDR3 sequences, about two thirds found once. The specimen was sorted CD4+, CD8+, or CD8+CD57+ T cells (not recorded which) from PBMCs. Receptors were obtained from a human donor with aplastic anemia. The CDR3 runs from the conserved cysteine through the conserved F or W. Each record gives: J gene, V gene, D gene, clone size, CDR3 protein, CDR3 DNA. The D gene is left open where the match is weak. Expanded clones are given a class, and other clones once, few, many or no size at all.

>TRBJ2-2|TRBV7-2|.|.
CASSARVAPRRTGELFF
TGTGCCAGCAGCGCGCGGGTGGCCCCGAGAAGGACCGGGGAGCTGTTTTTT
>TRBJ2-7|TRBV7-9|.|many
CASSLGPSYEQYF
TGTGCCAGCAGCTTAGGTCCCTCCTACGAGCAGTACTTC
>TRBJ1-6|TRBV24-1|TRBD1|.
CATSDFSRDRGNSPLHF
TGTGCCACCAGTGATTTCTCCCGGGACAGGGGTAATTCACCCCTCCACTTT
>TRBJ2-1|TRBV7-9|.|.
CASSFSTTSNEQFF
TGTGCCAGCAGCTTCTCGACTACCTCCAATGAGCAGTTCTTC
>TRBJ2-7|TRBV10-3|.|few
CAISESANEDGEQYF
TGTGCCATCAGTGAGTCCGCAAATGAGGATGGCGAGCAGTACTTC
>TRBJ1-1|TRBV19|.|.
CASSILSGGVTEAFF
TGTGCCAGTAGTATATTATCGGGGGGCGTCACTGAAGCTTTCTTT
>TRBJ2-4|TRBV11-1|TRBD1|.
CASSLTTGRKNIQYF
TGTGCCAGCAGCTTGACGACAGGGCGCAAAAACATTCAGTACTTC
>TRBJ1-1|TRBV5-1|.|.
CASSLGSLRPEAFF
TGCGCCAGCAGCTTGGGGTCCCTTCGCCCTGAAGCTTTCTTT
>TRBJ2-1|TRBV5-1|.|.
CASSSGAQTTEQFF
TGCGCCAGCAGCTCTGGGGCCCAGACGACTGAGCAGTTCTTC
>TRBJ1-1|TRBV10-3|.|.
CAISDRVTEAFF
TGTGCCATCAGTGACAGGGTTACTGAAGCTTTCTTT
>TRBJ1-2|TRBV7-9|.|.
CASSLVQGRSDGYTF
TGTGCCAGCAGCTTAGTCCAGGGTAGGAGCGATGGCTACACCTTC
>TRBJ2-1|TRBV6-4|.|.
CASSEVGLGQFF
TGTGCCAGCAGTGAGGTGGGGCTTGGGCAGTTCTTC
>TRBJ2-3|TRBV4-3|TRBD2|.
CASSQGSSGVWGPDTQYF
TGCGCCAGCAGCCAAGGCTCTAGCGGGGTGTGGGGTCCCGATACGCAGTATTTT
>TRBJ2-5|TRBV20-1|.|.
CSASSGAETQYF
TGCAGTGCTAGTTCCGGGGCAGAGACCCAGTACTTC
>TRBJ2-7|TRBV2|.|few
CASQDSGTRTYEQYF
TGTGCCAGCCAAGACTCCGGGACACGAACCTACGAGCAGTACTTC
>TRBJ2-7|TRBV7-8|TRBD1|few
CASSPGTGNSYEQYF
TGTGCCAGCAGCCCAGGGACAGGCAACTCCTACGAGCAGTACTTC
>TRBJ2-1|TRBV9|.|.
CASSVDSEQFF
TGTGCCAGCAGCGTAGACAGCGAGCAGTTCTTC
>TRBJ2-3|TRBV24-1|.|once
CATSDPTSLSDTQYF
TGTGCCACCAGTGACCCTACTAGTTTATCAGATACGCAGTATTTT
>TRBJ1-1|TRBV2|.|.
CASSFRLRGLTEAFF
TGTGCCAGCAGTTTCAGGCTCAGGGGTTTGACTGAAGCTTTCTTT
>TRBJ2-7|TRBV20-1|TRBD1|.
CSASRDRGPYEQYF
TGCAGTGCTTCCAGGGACAGGGGACCCTACGAGCAGTACTTC
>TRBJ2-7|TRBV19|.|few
CASSAGFAYEQYF
TGTGCCAGTAGTGCTGGGTTTGCCTACGAGCAGTACTTC
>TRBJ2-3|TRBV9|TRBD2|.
CASSASGGADTQYF
TGTGCCAGCAGCGCTTCCGGGGGGGCAGATACGCAGTATTTT
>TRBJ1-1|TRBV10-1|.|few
CASSESAGIYTEAFF
TGCGCCAGCAGTGAGTCTGCAGGGATCTACACTGAAGCTTTCTTT
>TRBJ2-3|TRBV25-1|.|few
CASSVDSTDTQYF
TGTGCCAGCAGTGTTGACAGCACAGATACGCAGTATTTT
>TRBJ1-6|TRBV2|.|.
CASSAGTRASMDSPLHF
TGTGCCAGCAGCGCCGGGACACGGGCGTCGATGGATTCACCCCTCCACTTT
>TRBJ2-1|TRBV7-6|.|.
CASSPSRDNRKFF
TGTGCCAGCAGCCCCAGCCGTGACAACCGTAAGTTCTTC
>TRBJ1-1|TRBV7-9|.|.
CASSLGATEAFF
TGTGCCAGCAGCTTAGGGGCCACTGAAGCTTTCTTT
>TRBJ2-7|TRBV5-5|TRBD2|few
CASSDLAGGYEQYF
TGTGCCAGCAGCGATCTAGCGGGGGGTTACGAGCAGTACTTC